This TCR beta chain was obtained from a study of T cells in Graves' hyperthyroidism and ophthalmopathy. Study context: Peripheral blood was secured at the point of initial diagnosis, before any treatment.

Study outcomes and limitations: Researchers found most expanded thyroid clonotypes above 0.001 in blood as well.

This clonotype was recorded at least ten times. What it binds is unknown. Absent ophthalmopathy progression within 18 months defined stable Graves' hyperthyroidism. The PBMCs were sourced from fresh peripheral blood (around 10 ml). The investigators amplified TCR beta CDR3 regions from RNA transcripts. HTBI primers were employed in a first-round RT-PCR of the TCR CDR3. TCRdb ran MiXCR on the multiplex PCR reads and lists one entry per CDR3 protein. This sample has a few hundred thousand distinct CDR3 sequences; around 20% occur once, and the top ten carry around half. This sequence was found in a woman between 50 and 59 years old with Graves' hyperthyroidism. The material sequenced was blood.

The CDR3 nucleotides read TGTGCCAGCAGTTTTTTCGGGGGTGGAAGCACTGAAGCTTTCTTT. It is translated as CASSFFGGGSTEAFF. J is TRBJ1-1 and V is TRBV12-3 or TRBV12-4, with D tentatively TRBD1 (5 bases). Trimming took 3 bases from V and 4 from J, leaving 15 bases between them. CDR3 length equals 15 residues.